The present T cell receptor beta chain was sequenced within a study of cytomegalovirus exposure and HLA in healthy donors. Study overall: An early release of data contained approximately 85 million unique TCRs, which came from HLA-typed donors.

The PCR had 60 Vbeta and 13 Jbeta primers. Authors' processing steps: A later analysis counted 80 million or so unique TCR beta chains, around 12 million shared. Profiled with immunoSEQ multiplex PCR; TCRdb holds only in-frame clones, not every one. V and J calls plus clone size are reproduced from that table; the DNA served to infer D and trimming. This table has roughly 100,000 clones, about 78% appearing once. Of note for this clone: What it binds is not known.

V was trimmed by 4 bases and J by 0 bases, leaving 12 bases between them. The CDR3 consists of 15 residues. Germline values: CDR1 SGHKS, CDR2 YYEKEE (reference sequence). Study-wide results and limits: Presence/absence analyses supposed approximately even sequencing depth among donors. Cytomegalovirus-associated TCR beta chains were listed, numbering 164.

This clonotype originated in a man aged 25 to 40 in good health and CMV-seronegative. Sequencing was done on a sample of PBMCs. J is TRBJ2-3 and V is TRBV5-5, with TRBD1 as a possible D gene (5 bases). The CDR3 is CASSRDRPSTDTQYF. The CDR3 DNA reads TGTGCCAGCAGCCGTGACAGACCTAGCACAGATACGCAGTATTTT.